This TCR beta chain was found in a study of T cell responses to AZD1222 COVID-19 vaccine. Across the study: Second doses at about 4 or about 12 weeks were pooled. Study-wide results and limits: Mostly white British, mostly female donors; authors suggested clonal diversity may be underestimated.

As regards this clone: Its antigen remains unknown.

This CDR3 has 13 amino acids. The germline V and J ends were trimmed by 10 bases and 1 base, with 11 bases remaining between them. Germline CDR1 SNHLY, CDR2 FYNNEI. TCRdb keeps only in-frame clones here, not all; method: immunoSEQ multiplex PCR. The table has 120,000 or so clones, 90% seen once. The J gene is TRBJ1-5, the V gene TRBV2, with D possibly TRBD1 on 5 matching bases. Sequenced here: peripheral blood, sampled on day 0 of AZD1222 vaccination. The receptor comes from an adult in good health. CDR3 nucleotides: TGTGCCACCCGGGACCGCAGCAATCAGCCCCAGCATTTT. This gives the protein CATRDRSNQPQHF.